The 10 T cell receptor beta chains listed next were all sequenced from one sample in a study of blood T cell repertoires in COVID-19. The assay was immunoSEQ multiplex PCR, and TCRdb's table has in-frame clones only and misses some. The sample lists approximately 190,000 clones, approximately 86% occurring once. Input material: PBMCs or T cells enriched from blood (not recorded which). These receptors originate from a woman aged 55-69 years with acute COVID-19.

J is TRBJ2-3 and V is TRBV12-3 or TRBV12-4; D unclear. V was cut by 6 bases and J by 3 bases, with 10 bases left in between. This CDR3 contains 13 residues. The CDR3 spells CASRISGTDTQYF. The CDR3 DNA reads TGTGCCAGCAGGATCTCAGGTACAGATACGCAGTATTTT.

The rearrangement uses TRBV5-1 and TRBJ2-3; 11 nucleotides agree with TRBD1. V gave up 4 bases and J gave up 3 bases; unmatched junction bases: 4. CDR3 size: 15 residues. Per germline, CDR1 SGHRS and CDR2 YFSETQ. CDR3 protein: CASSTGQGATDTQYF. CDR3 sequence (DNA): TGCGCCAGCAGCACCGGACAGGGGGCAACAGATACGCAGTATTTT.

This chain connects TRBV7-9 to TRBJ2-2, with TRBD2 identical over 8 bases. From germline, CDR1 is SEHNR and CDR2 FQNEAQ (reference sequence). The CDR3 loop spans 13 amino acids. The V and J ends lost 6 bases and 8 bases, in that order; junction bases with no gene match: 5. The DNA of the CDR3 is TGTGCCAGCAGTCACAGCGGGAGTGGGGAGCTGTTTTTT. It encodes CASSHSGSGELFF.

The rearrangement uses TRBV18 and TRBJ1-5; TRBD1 might be the D (5 bases). With 3 bases removed from V and 0 bases from J, the gap between germline ends came to 15 bases. There are 17 residues in the CDR3. Germline values: CDR1 KGHSH, CDR2 LQKENI. The CDR3 nucleotides are TGTGCCAGCTCACCCTTCGGAGGGGCGGGTAGCAATCAGCCCCAGCATTTT. Translated: CASSPFGGAGSNQPQHF.

The J gene is TRBJ1-2, the V gene TRBV9, with D uncertain. V gave up 3 bases and J gave up 8 bases, with 20 bases separating them. There are 15 residues in the CDR3. The germline V gene has CDR1 SGDLS and CDR2 YYNGEE. The CDR3 DNA reads as TGTGCCAGCAGCGAGGGTCTAGGGCCGGAGGGAGGCTACACCTTC. The encoded protein is CASSEGLGPEGGYTF.

The chain is built from TRBV7-9 and TRBJ1-6; 7 nucleotides line up with TRBD1. Germline V lookup: CDR1 SEHNR, CDR2 FQNEAQ (reference sequence). With V trimmed by 0 bases and J by 11 bases, 7 bases remained unmatched. CDR3 size: 15 residues. The CDR3 protein is CASSLAARQGTPLHF. Here the CDR3 DNA reads TGTGCCAGCAGCTTAGCGGCTAGACAGGGAACACCCCTCCACTTT.

The DNA of the CDR3 is TGCGCCAGCAGCCAAGGGGGCGGACAGGCGTCCCCAAAACTGTTTTTT. Translating gives CASSQGGGQASPKLFF. V usage is TRBV4-3 and J usage is TRBJ1-4; TRBD1 matches at 7 bases. The CDR3 consists of 16 residues. The trim removed 1 base at V and 10 bases at J, leaving 12 bases unmatched. Germline CDR1 and CDR2: LGHNA and YSLEER.

The chain uses TRBV2 and TRBJ1-2, with 8 bases matching TRBD1. CDR1 is SNHLY and CDR2 is FYNNEI in the germline V gene. This CDR3 is built from 13 residues. Germline trimming cut 6 bases from V and 4 bases from J; bases unmatched to any gene: 4. For the CDR3, the DNA is TGTGCCAGCAGCGTTGGGACAGGCTATGGCTACACCTTC. Its protein product is CASSVGTGYGYTF.

This chain connects TRBV29-1 to TRBJ2-7; the D gene is possibly TRBD1 (6 bases). V lost 6 bases and J 0 bases, leaving 21 bases between the germline ends. The germline V gene has CDR1 SQVTM and CDR2 ANQGSEA. This CDR3 is built from 16 residues. DNA for the CDR3: TGCAGCGTCGACGATACGACAGGAGGAGGCTCCTACGAGCAGTACTTC. Amino acid sequence: CSVDDTTGGGSYEQYF.

The rearrangement links TRBV7-2 to TRBJ1-5, with 9 positions matching TRBD1. The CDR3 consists of 13 residues. V shed 4 bases, J shed 5 bases, and the junction held 0 bases outside the gene matches. Germline CDR1 is SGHTA and CDR2 is FQGNSA. In DNA, the CDR3 is TGTGCCAGCAGCTGGGACAGGGATCAGCCCCAGCATTTT. Its protein is CASSWDRDQPQHF.